This TCR beta chain was sequenced during a study of blood T cell repertoires in COVID-19. The data were produced by immunoSEQ multiplex PCR, yet TCRdb's version contains in-frame clones alone and is incomplete. Found here are approximately 150,000 clones, around 86% of them singletons; the top ten hold roughly 12%. The sequenced material came from PBMCs or T cells enriched from blood (not recorded which). The origin of this receptor is a man in his 60s who had recovered from COVID-19.

The CDR3 sequence is CASRVAQLNTEAFF. For the CDR3, the DNA is TGTGCCAGCAGGGTTGCACAGCTGAACACTGAAGCTTTCTTT. V gene TRBV2 combines with J gene TRBJ1-1; D unclear. V was shortened by 6 bases and J by 0 bases, with 11 bases between the two germline ends. Germline V gene sequence: CDR1 SNHLY, CDR2 FYNNEI. This CDR3 region has 14 residues. The complete variable domain, with remaining parts taken from reference TRBV2 and TRBJ1-1, reads EPEVTQTPSHQVTQMGQEVILRCVPISNHLYFYWYRQILGQKVEFLVSFYNNEISEKSEIFDDQFSVERPDGSNFTLKIRSTKLEDSAMYFCASRVAQLNTEAFFGQGTRLTVV.